These 22 T cell receptor beta chains originate from one sample sequenced in a study of cytomegalovirus exposure and HLA in healthy donors (dated by TCRdb to the late 2010s). Library method: the immunoSEQ multiplex PCR assay. For the multiplex PCR, a mixture combining 60 forward primers for TCR Vbeta segments and 13 reverse primers for TCR Jbeta segments was used. TCRdb mirrors the immuneACCESS table, restricted to in-frame sequences. Some clones are absent from its copies; in checked studies, under half trace to an unresolved V gene, and the reason for the others is unknown. The sample table on file contains some 84,000 clones. 0.58% of the sample goes to the ten largest clones. Sequenced input: PBMCs. These receptor sequences come from a man aged 45-65 years in good health and CMV-seronegative.

The chain recombines TRBV9 with TRBJ2-4, with 7 positions matching TRBD2. CDR1 and CDR2 (germline): SGDLS, YYNGEE. The CDR3 sequence is 12 residues long. Losses at the gene ends were 6 bases for V and 7 bases for J; bases not matched to a gene: 4. The CDR3 DNA sequence: TGTGCCAGCACCCCGGGAGGTAACATTCAGTACTTC. This translates into CASTPGGNIQYF.

The chain uses TRBV7-9 and TRBJ2-2; 7 bases agree with TRBD1. V was pared by 5 bases and J by 3 bases, with 6 bases of the junction left unmatched. The CDR3 consists of 15 residues. Germline CDR1 and CDR2: SEHNR and FQNEAQ (reference sequence). DNA for the CDR3: TGTGCCAGCAGCCAACAGGGGCGGGACACCGGGGAGCTGTTTTTT. This codes for CASSQQGRDTGELFF.

The rearrangement joins TRBV6-6 to TRBJ2-3, with 7 nucleotides matching TRBD1. Trimming took 7 bases from V and 5 from J; bases not matched to a gene: 15. Germline V CDR1 and CDR2: MNHNY, SVGAGI (reference sequence). This CDR3 is built from 16 residues. Written as DNA, the CDR3 is TGTGCCAGCACCCAAGGGGGCAGGGGATATATAGATACGCAGTATTTT. It yields the protein CASTQGGRGYIDTQYF.

On this clone: The junction shows a germline mismatch at one end, possibly a read error. Other DNA sequences of this sample code for an identical CDR3. This chain uses TRBV28 with TRBJ2-6, with a possible D match to TRBD1 (7 bases). CDR1 and CDR2 (germline): MDHEN, SYDVKM. The CDR3 consists of 15 residues. The CDR3 bases are TGTGCCAGCACAGGGGGGACCTCTGGGGCCAACGTCCTGACTTTT. Translated, it gives CASTGGTSGANVLTF.

The rearrangement joins TRBV4-1 to TRBJ2-3; D might be TRBD1 (5 bases). The V end lost 0 bases, the J end lost 5 bases, and 12 bases lay between the germline ends. The CDR3 runs to 15 residues. CDR1 and CDR2 (germline): MGHRA, YSYEKL. The CDR3 sequence: CASSQDVQRGDTQYF. The CDR3 nucleotides read TGCGCCAGCAGCCAAGATGTACAAAGGGGAGATACGCAGTATTTT.

The chain couples TRBV6-5 to TRBJ1-1; D remains unclear. The V end was cut by 5 bases, the J end by 8 bases, with 15 bases between. Per germline, CDR1 MNHEY and CDR2 SVGAGI. The CDR3 extends over 13 amino acids. CDR3 amino acids: CASSIGIGVEAFF. The CDR3 DNA sequence: TGTGCCAGCAGTATAGGGATCGGGGTCGAAGCTTTCTTT.

V and J are TRBV27 and TRBJ2-7, with 10 bases fitting TRBD1. The CDR3 is made up of 15 amino acids. The J segment lost 2 bases and the V segment lost 2 bases, leaving 3 bases of the junction unmatched. Germline V gene sequence: CDR1 MNHEY, CDR2 SMNVEV (reference sequence). DNA of the CDR3: TGTGCCAGCAGTTTACACGGGACAGGGGCCTACGAGCAGTACTTC. It yields the protein CASSLHGTGAYEQYF.

The CDR3 region has the DNA TGTGCCAGCAGCGACAGGGGACGCCTGAATGAAAAACTGTTTTTT. Its protein is CASSDRGRLNEKLFF. The chain recombines TRBV5-4 with TRBJ1-4, with 8 bases matching TRBD1. CDR3 length: 15 residues. Germline V gene sequence: CDR1 SGHNT, CDR2 YYREEE (reference sequence). V gave up 4 bases and J gave up 5 bases; unmatched junction bases: 7.

The V and J genes are TRBV5-6 and TRBJ2-2; TRBD1 matches 10 bases. Germline V gene lookup returns CDR1 SGHDT and CDR2 YYEEEE. CDR3 length: 14 residues. Losses at the gene ends were 4 bases for V and 6 bases for J; bases not matched to a gene: 3. As DNA, the CDR3 is TGTGCCAGCAGCATGGGACAGGGGCCCGGGGAGCTGTTTTTT. This translates into CASSMGQGPGELFF.

This chain uses TRBV18 with TRBJ2-3; 11 bases map to TRBD1. This CDR3 has 15 residues. Germline CDR1 reads KGHSH; CDR2 reads LQKENI. V shed 1 base and J 4 bases; nucleotides not matched to a gene: 1. CDR3 coding DNA: TGTGCCAGCTCACCACGGGACAGGGGGGCAGATACGCAGTATTTT. The encoded protein is CASSPRDRGADTQYF. Full variable domain (rest looked up from reference TRBV18 and TRBJ2-3): NAGVMQNPRHLVRRRGQEARLRCSPMKGHSHVYWYRQLPEEGLKFMVYLQKENIIDESGMPKERFSAEFPKEGPSILRIQQVVRGDSAAYFCASSPRDRGADTQYFGPGTRLTVL.

The rearrangement links TRBV5-1 to TRBJ1-1, with D hard to call. CDR3 size: 14 residues. With 0 bases removed from V and 0 bases from J, the gap between germline ends came to 6 bases. Looked up from germline, CDR1 is SGHRS and CDR2 is YFSETQ. The CDR3 sequence is CASSLAPMNTEAFF. The DNA for the CDR3 is TGCGCCAGCAGCTTGGCCCCAATGAACACTGAAGCTTTCTTT.

The rearrangement uses TRBV5-6 and TRBJ2-3; 8 nucleotides align to TRBD2. V was pared by 1 base and J by 2 bases, with 6 bases of the junction left unmatched. Per the germline V gene, CDR1 is SGHDT and CDR2 is YYEEEE. This CDR3 has 16 amino acids. Here the CDR3 reads CASSLRGGRFTDTQYF. CDR3 sequence (DNA): TGTGCCAGCAGCTTGCGGGGGGGGAGATTCACAGATACGCAGTATTTT.

V gene TRBV11-2 combines with J gene TRBJ2-3, with D tentatively TRBD1 (5 bases). Looked up from germline, CDR1 is SGHAT and CDR2 is FQNNGV. This CDR3 contains 15 residues. The germline V and J ends were trimmed by 7 bases and 5 bases, with 19 bases remaining between them. Written as DNA, the CDR3 is TGTGCCAGCACCCCTTGGGGCCTGCCGGGAGATACGCAGTATTTT. Amino acids: CASTPWGLPGDTQYF.

The chain has TRBV28 and TRBJ1-5, with no clear D. The germline V gene has CDR1 MDHEN and CDR2 SYDVKM. CDR3 size: 15 residues. V dropped 0 bases and J dropped 1 base, with 7 bases sitting between them. In nucleotides, the CDR3 is TGTGCCAGCAGTTTATGGCAGGCAAGCAATCAGCCCCAGCATTTT. Translating it yields CASSLWQASNQPQHF.

V and J are TRBV7-9 and TRBJ2-1; 10 positions agree with TRBD2. Trimming at V came to 1 base and at J to 6 bases, leaving 9 bases not matched to a gene. The CDR3 totals 17 residues. Germline CDR1 is SEHNR and CDR2 is FQNEAQ (reference sequence). DNA of the CDR3: TGTGCCAGCAGCTTAGTGGGTCGGACTAGCGGAGTCAATGAGCAGTTCTTC. Encoded protein: CASSLVGRTSGVNEQFF.

Written as DNA, the CDR3 is TGCGCCAGCAGCTTGGAGGGGGTGGGGAATTCACCCCTCCACTTT. This gives the protein CASSLEGVGNSPLHF. This chain connects TRBV5-1 to TRBJ1-6; D might be TRBD1 (6 bases). The CDR3 contains 15 residues. Germline V gene sequence: CDR1 SGHRS, CDR2 YFSETQ. V was pared by 0 bases and J by 7 bases, with 11 bases between.

The rearrangement uses TRBV6-5 and TRBJ2-7; possible D gene TRBD1, 5 bases. CDR3 length equals 12 residues. CDR1 and CDR2 from the germline V gene are MNHEY and SVGAGI. The V gene lost 5 bases and the J gene lost 2 bases, with 7 bases spanning the gap. The CDR3 loop is CASSETAYEQYF. The DNA of the CDR3 is TGTGCCAGCAGTGAGACAGCCTACGAGCAGTACTTC.

The rearrangement uses TRBV5-1 and TRBJ2-7; 7 bases match TRBD2. The CDR3 spans 16 residues. CDR1 SGHRS and CDR2 YFSETQ come from the germline V gene. The V and J ends lost 2 bases and 2 bases, in that order; junction bases with no gene match: 10. The CDR3 loop reads CASSFLFGGGAYEQYF. CDR3 nucleotide sequence: TGCGCCAGCAGCTTCCTTTTCGGGGGAGGGGCCTACGAGCAGTACTTC.

This rearrangement joins TRBV7-3 to TRBJ2-3, with 7 bases matching TRBD1. V lost 3 bases, J lost 4 bases, and 4 bases stayed unmatched. The germline CDR1 and CDR2 sequences are SGHTA and FQGTGA. The CDR3 totals 14 residues. Here the CDR3 reads CASSFYQGADTQYF. CDR3 in DNA: TGTGCCAGCAGCTTTTATCAGGGGGCAGATACGCAGTATTTT. The full variable domain, rest sourced from reference TRBV7-3 and TRBJ2-3, is GAGVSQTPSNKVTEKGKYVELRCDPISGHTALYWYRQSLGQGPEFLIYFQGTGAADDSGLPNDRFFAVRPEGSVSTLKIQRTERGDSAVYLCASSFYQGADTQYFGPGTRLTVL.

The rearrangement links TRBV18 to TRBJ1-2, with TRBD1 matching 9 bases. Germline-derived CDR1 and CDR2 are KGHSH and LQKENI. CDR3 length: 15 residues. The V gene end was trimmed by 4 bases and the J gene end by 4 bases; junction bases not matched to a gene: 7. In DNA form, the CDR3 reads TGTGCCAGCTCACTGGGACAGGGCGATGTCTATGGCTACACCTTC. Amino acid sequence: CASSLGQGDVYGYTF.

The chain has TRBV5-6 and TRBJ2-7; TRBD2 matches 8 bases. The CDR3 spans 16 residues. J was trimmed by 4 bases and V by 2 bases; bases with no gene match: 11. The germline V gene has CDR1 SGHDT and CDR2 YYEEEE. The CDR3 DNA sequence: TGTGCCAGCAGCTTTTCTGCAAGCGGGGGTTCGTACGAGCAGTACTTC. It encodes CASSFSASGGSYEQYF.

The chain couples TRBV6-1 to TRBJ1-2, with 8 bases aligning to TRBD1. CDR1 and CDR2 from the germline V gene are MNHNS and SASEGT. The ends lost 3 bases at V and 4 bases at J; junction bases unmatched: 7. The CDR3 runs to 15 residues. The CDR3 sequence: CASSDGQGGSYGYTF. The CDR3 coding sequence is TGTGCCAGCAGTGACGGACAGGGAGGGAGCTATGGCTACACCTTC.